What follows is one TCR beta chain and its context. Its target is not known. This CDR3 is 13 amino acids long. CDR1 is MDHEN, CDR2 SYDVKM, per germline. V dropped 4 bases and J dropped 12 bases, with 18 bases sitting between them. The data derive from a study of cytomegalovirus exposure and HLA in healthy donors. Study-level points and caveats: Cytomegalovirus-associated status was assigned to about 160 TCR beta chains.

The assay was immunoSEQ multiplex PCR, and TCRdb's table has in-frame clones only and misses some. The sample lists about 58,000 clones; roughly nine tenths were seen once. V gene TRBV28 combines with J gene TRBJ1-1; D might be TRBD1 (6 bases). This TCR came from a man aged 18 to 29 in good health and CMV-seronegative. Sequenced sample: PBMCs. This CDR3 reads CASSSSQGDKTFF. As DNA, the CDR3 is TGTGCCAGCAGTTCCTCACAGGGAGACAAAACTTTCTTT.